Listed below are T cell receptor beta chains from one sample, sequenced in a study of blood T cells in healthy people across ages. TCRdb reprocessed the 5' RACE reads with MiXCR, giving one entry per CDR3 protein. The sample yields approximately 1,000,000 distinct CDR3 sequences, less than 50% seen once. Sequencing input: blood. These receptors were obtained from a woman aged 55-69 years in good health. The CDR3 runs from the conserved cysteine through the conserved F or W. D genes are given only for firm matches. The size entry is marked missing in some rows and otherwise reads once, few, many or a size class.

d_gene	abundance	j_gene	v_gene	CDR3nt	CDR3aa
TRBD1	once	TRBJ1-1	TRBV28	TGTGCCAGCGTCCCGTGGGGACAGGGGAGCATGAACACTGAAGCTTTCTTT	CASVPWGQGSMNTEAFF
.	few	TRBJ2-5	TRBV20-1	TGCAGTGCTAGAGATGGGGGACTCGGGGAGACCCAGTACTTC	CSARDGGLGETQYF
.	few	TRBJ2-1	TRBV11-2	TGTGCCAGCAGCCCAGTAAAGGGGCTAGGGAATGAGCAGTTCTTC	CASSPVKGLGNEQFF
.	.	TRBJ2-6	TRBV12-3/TRBV12-4	TGTGCCAGCAGTTTAGGGGGCAGGGTAGGCTCTGGGGCCAACGTCCTGACTTTC	CASSLGGRVGSGANVLTF
TRBD2	.	TRBJ2-7	TRBV20-1	TGCAGTGCTAGATCGCGGGAGGTCCCCTACGAGCAGTACTTC	CSARSREVPYEQYF
TRBD1	few	TRBJ2-7	TRBV27	TGTGCCAGCAGCCCAACCCCGGGACAGGGTAGGGAGCAGTACTTC	CASSPTPGQGREQYF
.	.	TRBJ1-6	TRBV28	TGTGCCAGCTACGAGGATACAGGTTTTAATTCACCCCTCCACTTT	CASYEDTGFNSPLHF
.	.	TRBJ2-6	TRBV7-9	TGTGCCAGCAGCTTAACCACAGCCGGGGCCAACGTCCTGACTTTC	CASSLTTAGANVLTF
.	.	TRBJ2-1	TRBV2	TGTGCCAGCAGTGAACCCCGGGGTCTTTATGAGCAGTTCTTC	CASSEPRGLYEQFF
.	.	TRBJ2-1	TRBV10-3	TGTGCCATCAGTGGCGGCAGGGCGGATGAGCAGTTCTTC	CAISGGRADEQFF
TRBD2	few	TRBJ2-1	TRBV3-1	TGTGCCAGCAGCCAAGGAGATAGCGGGAATACGGTTTACAATGAGCAGTTCTTC	CASSQGDSGNTVYNEQFF
TRBD1	.	TRBJ1-4	TRBV9	TGTGCCAGCAGCGCAACAGGGGGGCCTAATGAAAAACTGTTTTTT	CASSATGGPNEKLFF
.	.	TRBJ1-6	TRBV3-1	TGTGCCAGCAGCCAAGATTGGAATTCACCCCTCCACTTT	CASSQDWNSPLHF
.	.	TRBJ2-3	TRBV20-1	TGCAGTGCTGGGGAGGCGCATACGCAGTATTTT	CSAGEAHTQYF
.	few	TRBJ2-1	TRBV4-1	TGCGCCAGCAGCCAAGGGCCCACCGGGACTCCGTCTTACAATGAGCAGTTCTTC	CASSQGPTGTPSYNEQFF
TRBD1	.	TRBJ2-3	TRBV10-3	TGTGCCATCACGCAGGGGGCCGCAGATACGCAGTATTTT	CAITQGAADTQYF
TRBD2	few	TRBJ2-1	TRBV7-3	TGTGCCAGCAGCCCTACTAGCGGGACGGATGAGCAGTTCTTC	CASSPTSGTDEQFF
.	.	TRBJ2-7	TRBV9	TGTGCCAGCAGCGCCGGGACTTATACCTACGAGCAGTACTTC	CASSAGTYTYEQYF
TRBD1	.	TRBJ2-1	TRBV5-1	TGCGCCAGCAGAACCGGGACAGGGAGGGGAAATGAGCAGTTCTTC	CASRTGTGRGNEQFF
.	.	TRBJ2-4	TRBV27	TGTGCCAGCAGTTTTCTGGAGGGGAGGGCCAAAAACATTCAGTACTTC	CASSFLEGRAKNIQYF
.	.	TRBJ2-5	TRBV6-2/TRBV6-3	TGTGCCAGCAGTTCCGGGACCCAAGAGACCCAGTACTTC	CASSSGTQETQYF
.	.	TRBJ2-7	TRBV20-1	TGCAGTGCTAGAGCCTGGTCTCTCGGGGGGCCCTTAGGCTCCTACGAGCAGTACTTC	CSARAWSLGGPLGSYEQYF